This TCR beta chain was sequenced for a study of control samples from healthy donors and cancer patients. CDR3 length: 14 amino acids. Trimming took 6 bases from V and 1 from J; bases not matched to a gene: 4. Germline V gene data show CDR1 as SGHTA and CDR2 as FQGTGA. The assay was immunoSEQ multiplex PCR, and TCRdb's table has in-frame clones only and misses some. The sample lists roughly 100,000 clones; around 88% were seen once. This sequence joins TRBV7-3 and TRBJ1-1; 8 bases match TRBD1. This TCR came from a man aged 60 to 75 with lung cancer. The sample comprised PBMCs. CDR3 DNA sequence: TGTGCCAGCAGTCCGACAGGGGAGAACACTGAAGCTTTCTTT. This translates into CASSPTGENTEAFF.